This T cell receptor beta chain was recovered during a study of shared clonotypes between healthy human individuals (dated by TCRdb to the early 2020s). Broadly, across the study: The cohort comprised a couple of women and a few men aged 18 to 49 years. For each donor, three plates each were used for CD4 naive and CD4 memory, two plates were used for CD8 naive, and one plate was used for CD8 memory. Libraries were prepared and TCR repertoires were sequenced by different laboratories using diverse techniques, in order to increase sequencing depth and limit assay-specific biases. Leukapheresis yielded between about 0.8 and 8.9 billion PBMCs per donor. Blood TCR repertoires of about 5 healthy adults were deeply sequenced to estimate repertoire size and the extent of clonotype sharing between individuals. What the research found in general, with its limitations: When a few donors were compared, the shared fraction of clonotypes was around 5.1% for naive CD4, over 3% for naive CD8, more than 2% for memory CD4, and approximately 0.4% for memory CD8. Pairwise subsampling led to the expectation that sequencing depth would affect the degree of clonotype sharing among donors. Naive subsets generally had larger estimated clonotype richness than memory subsets. Incomplete sequencing was indicated by rarefaction of sorted-subset datasets, despite the large sequencing depth. The small number of donors limited the genetic and exposure-history diversity represented. Compared with non-shared clonotypes, clonotypes shared by all four sorted-subset donors had higher generation probabilities. Sampling was restricted to blood, and TCR repertoires in tissue are likely to differ from TCR repertoires in blood.

TCR CDR3 regions were amplified from genomic DNA by multiplex PCR using the deep immunoSEQ assay. Extracted genomic DNA from each cell subset was distributed evenly across all wells of several immunoSEQ 96-well plates, and each plate was treated as a replicate. Each replicate PCR for sorted subsets received roughly 0.2 ug genomic DNA, equal to about 30,000 T cell genomes. Purified libraries were measured with a Qubit 3.0 fluorometer, size-checked on a Bioanalyzer 2100, and measured again with the KAPA Library Quantification kit. A separate single-read 150-cycle Illumina NextSeq 550 flow cell was used to sequence each immunoSEQ 96-well plate. As for the authors' bioinformatics: Because the immunoSEQ output included only junctional sequences and no quality scores, the filtering could not be the same as the filtering used for full-length reads. To assign V/J genes and CDR3, sequences were annotated using PyIR, a Python wrapper for IgBLAST v1.9, with IMGT germline references. Any read was removed if the V/J assignment was weak (E-value above 1e-6), the CDR3 was missing, or the read contained stop codons, out-of-frame junctions, or ambiguous translated residues. V3J clonotypes were defined by identical inferred V gene, J gene, and CDR3 amino acid sequence. The percentage overlap between two repertoires was calculated by dividing the number of shared unique clonotypes by the size of the smaller repertoire. Richness of each repertoire was evaluated using RTK rarefaction, the Chao1 estimator, and Recon v2.1 estimates of unobserved clonotypes. Generation probabilities were computed with OLGA for all TCRbeta clonotypes obtained by the gDNA method from a handful of donors. TCRdb retrieved this table from immuneACCESS and kept in-frame rearrangements only. Not all clones are present; in checked studies, unresolved V genes account for under half, and no reason is known for the remainder. V, J and clone size are taken as reported in that table, and D and trimming were inferred from the DNA itself. In this sample the table shows hundreds of thousands of clones, roughly 73% of which occur a single time. About 1.8% of the sample belongs to the ten largest clones.

The donors were healthy, HIV-negative adults with no recently reported acute infections or vaccinations. Every donor was a Caucasian adult residing in Nashville, Tennessee, USA. Magnetic negative selection was used to enrich CD4+ T cells, after which naive cells were positively selected on CD45RA and the negative fraction became the memory subset. After blood collection by leukapheresis, PBMCs were isolated using Ficoll-Histopaque density gradient centrifugation and then cryopreserved in the vapor phase of liquid nitrogen. Analytical flow cytometry was used to check the purity and quantity of every magnetically sorted T cell population. Genomic DNA was isolated from each sorted fraction and quantified by UV absorbance on a Nanodrop 2000c. In the germline V gene, CDR1 corresponds to MDHEN and CDR2 to SYDVKM. V and J lose 1 base and 4 bases, and a span of 5 bases separates them. The CDR3 numbers 12 residues from cysteine through phenylalanine. Just CDR3 DNA is preserved here, 36 bases in frame from base 1.

As to this clone: No antigen is known for it. The record has no base qualities; no much larger clone is one base away. This specimen includes other DNA sequences encoding the same CDR3.

The rearranged segments are TRBV28 and TRBJ2-7; the D gene lacks a confident call. The specimen was memory CD4+ T cells sorted from blood. Read against the paper, the sample's cell subset or site label means: CD45RA-negative fraction. This TCR was recovered from a woman aged 25-40 years in good health. The CDR3 protein sequence reads: CASSLFGYEQYF. DNA sequence: TGTGCCAGCAGTTTATTCGGATACGAGCAGTACTTC.